The next 30 T cell receptor beta chains were all read from a single sample in a study of T-cell memory formation after mild COVID-19. Each CDR3 protein is one row after TCRdb ran MiXCR on the 5' RACE reads. The sample contains 25,000 to 35,000 distinct CDR3 sequences, around a fifth of which appear only once. The sequenced sample was PBMCs or a T cell subset sorted from them (not recorded which). The source is an adult who had mild COVID-19 (a few samples of this study predate the infection). Cell type and time point are not known.

The V call is TRBV6-5, the J call TRBJ2-7; no definite D call. The germline V gene encodes CDR1 MNHEY and CDR2 SVGAGI. The CDR3 contains 11 residues. V gave up 8 bases and J gave up 6 bases, with 11 bases separating them. The CDR3 nucleotides are TGTGCCAGCGGTACACTGGGCGAGCAGTACTTC. Residues: CASGTLGEQYF.

This clonotype was observed at least ten times. V and J are TRBV7-2 and TRBJ2-7; the match to TRBD2 covers 9 bases. CDR1 SGHTA and CDR2 FQGNSA come from the germline V gene. With 2 bases clipped from V and 7 bases from J, the junction kept 12 bases outside the gene matches. The CDR3 totals 16 residues. The DNA of the CDR3 is TGTGCCAGCAGCTTAACTAGCGGGCCGGGGAGGGGGGAGCAGTACTTC. It specifies CASSLTSGPGRGEQYF.

This clonotype was counted at least ten times. This rearrangement joins TRBV4-2 to TRBJ2-7, with D perhaps TRBD2 (6 bases). CDR1 is LGHNA and CDR2 is YNFKEQ in the germline V gene. CDR3 length: 15 residues. Deletions cut 0 bases from V and 3 bases from J, with 12 bases between. CDR3 sequence: CASSQEPLARYEQYF. As DNA, the CDR3 is TGTGCCAGCAGCCAAGAGCCCCTAGCGCGCTACGAGCAGTACTTC.

This clonotype was counted many times. The V and J genes are TRBV7-9 and TRBJ2-1; tentatively, D is TRBD1 (5 bases). The germline V gene encodes CDR1 SEHNR and CDR2 FQNEAQ (reference sequence). CDR3 length equals 12 residues. V lost 5 bases and J lost 5, with 7 bases in between. CDR3 sequence: CASSPRDNEQFF. The DNA of the CDR3 is TGTGCCAGCAGCCCCAGGGACAATGAGCAGTTCTTC. Variable domain in full (rest from reference TRBV7-9 and TRBJ2-1): DTGVSQNPRHKITKRGQNVTFRCDPISEHNRLYWYRQTLGQGPEFLTYFQNEAQLEKSRLLSDRFSAERPKGSFSTLEIQRTEQGDSAMYLCASSPRDNEQFFGPGTRLTVL.

This clonotype occurred many times. J is TRBJ1-6 and V is TRBV6-5; unclear D gene. The CDR3 spans 13 residues. Looked up from germline, CDR1 is MNHEY and CDR2 is SVGAGI. V lost 1 base, J lost 9 bases, and 7 bases lay in between. The DNA for the CDR3 is TGTGCCAGCAGTTACTTGGGGAGTTCACCCCTCCACTTT. Encoded protein: CASSYLGSSPLHF.

This clonotype was found many times. The J gene is TRBJ1-1, the V gene TRBV7-8; D may be TRBD1 (6 bases). V was cut by 5 bases and J by 4 bases, with 17 bases left in between. The germline gives CDR1 SGHVS, CDR2 FQNEAQ. The CDR3 consists of 15 residues. The CDR3 nucleotides read TGTGCCAGCAGCCCGTTACAGGGTAGGGGCACTGAAGCTTTCTTT. It encodes CASSPLQGRGTEAFF.

There are many counts of this clonotype. The rearrangement uses TRBV4-2 and TRBJ2-1; TRBD2 aligns across 9 bases. Germline V CDR1 and CDR2: LGHNA, YNFKEQ. The CDR3 consists of 15 residues. Trimming removed 1 base from V and 8 bases from J; junction bases left unmatched: 6. DNA of the CDR3: TGTGCCAGCAGCCAAGGAGGCGGGGGGGCGGATGAGCAGTTCTTC. Translation: CASSQGGGGADEQFF.

This clonotype has a count of ten or more. The chain is built from TRBV18 and TRBJ2-5; the match to TRBD1 covers 9 bases. After removal of 3 bases from V and 10 bases from J, the junction contained 9 bases not matched to a gene. Germline V gene lookup returns CDR1 KGHSH and CDR2 LQKENI. The CDR3 extends over 14 amino acids. CDR3 protein: CASSPSPGTGFQYF. DNA for the CDR3: TGTGCCAGCTCACCCAGTCCCGGGACAGGGTTCCAGTACTTC.

The chain joins TRBV4-1 to TRBJ2-1; D unclear. V lost 4 bases and J 8 bases, leaving 12 bases between the germline ends. This CDR3 comprises 13 residues. Germline V CDR1 and CDR2: MGHRA, YSYEKL. This chain's CDR3 is CASSPVRVYEQFF. As DNA, the CDR3 is TGCGCCAGCAGCCCCGTTAGGGTTTATGAGCAGTTCTTC.

This clonotype has at least ten counts. This sequence joins TRBV30 and TRBJ2-7, with 7 bases identical to TRBD2. V was pared by 2 bases and J by 6 bases, with 10 bases of the junction left unmatched. The CDR3 consists of 14 residues. Germline V gene data show CDR1 as GTSNPN and CDR2 as SVGIG (reference sequence). The CDR3: CAWSTGGGVREQYF. The CDR3 DNA follows: TGTGCCTGGAGTACGGGAGGAGGAGTTCGCGAGCAGTACTTC.

At least ten counts were recorded for this clonotype. The chain combines TRBV5-1 with TRBJ2-3, with D maybe TRBD1 (6 bases). The CDR3 is 18 residues long. Germline-derived CDR1 and CDR2 are SGHRS and YFSETQ. V was trimmed by 0 bases and J by 2 bases, leaving 19 bases between them. This chain's CDR3 is CASSLVGPGQSITDTQYF. In DNA form, the CDR3 reads TGCGCCAGCAGCTTGGTGGGTCCCGGACAGTCTATCACAGATACGCAGTATTTT.

The gene calls are TRBV25-1 and TRBJ1-1, with D uncertain. V gave up 2 bases and J gave up 3 bases, with 13 bases separating them. The CDR3 is 15 residues long. The germline CDR1 and CDR2 sequences are MGHDK and SYGVNS. The CDR3 loop is CASSEPYGRYTEAFF. The CDR3 nucleotides read TGTGCCAGCAGTGAACCATACGGGCGTTACACTGAAGCTTTCTTT. Full variable domain (rest looked up from reference TRBV25-1 and TRBJ1-1): EADIYQTPRYLVIGTGKKITLECSQTMGHDKMYWYQQDPGMELHLIHYSYGVNSTEKGDLSSESTVSRIRTEHFPLTLESARPSHTSQYLCASSEPYGRYTEAFFGQGTRLTVV.

This clonotype showed up many times. The rearrangement uses TRBV3-1 and TRBJ2-6; D remains unclear. This CDR3 spans 15 amino acids. The V end lost 2 bases, the J end lost 0 bases, and 5 bases lay between the germline ends. The germline V gene has CDR1 LGHDT and CDR2 YNNKEL (reference sequence). The DNA of the CDR3 is TGTGCCAGCAGCCAAACGACCTCTGGGGCCAACGTCCTGACTTTC. Translation gives CASSQTTSGANVLTF.

This clonotype was counted a few times. V and J are TRBV7-3 and TRBJ2-1, with D possibly called TRBD1 or TRBD2 (5 bases each). Germline-derived CDR1 and CDR2 are SGHTA and FQGTGA. Between the trimmed V and J ends, which lost 5 bases and 4 bases, there was a span of 15 bases. The CDR3 runs to 15 residues. In nucleotides, the CDR3 is TGTGCCAGCAGCCGAGGGGCCTCCGGGTACAATGAGCAGTTCTTC. This codes for CASSRGASGYNEQFF.

This clonotype occurred many times. The rearrangement uses TRBV3-1 and TRBJ2-7; a possible D gene is TRBD1 (5 bases). Trimming removed 4 bases from V and 6 bases from J, with 13 bases in between. The germline gives CDR1 LGHDT, CDR2 YNNKEL (reference sequence). This CDR3 is 13 amino acids long. CDR3 coding DNA: TGTGCCAGCAGCCCCCATGGGGCGGTCGAGCAGTACTTC. Its translation: CASSPHGAVEQYF.

In this sample, this clonotype turned up many times. This chain uses TRBV7-9 with TRBJ1-2; a weak D match, TRBD1 (5 bases). Trimming took 4 bases from V and 2 from J, leaving 11 bases between them. The CDR3 totals 14 residues. The V gene's germline CDR1 is SEHNR and CDR2 FQNEAQ (reference sequence). The CDR3 is CASSSDSVNYGYTF. The CDR3 DNA reads TGTGCCAGCAGCTCCGACAGTGTCAACTATGGCTACACCTTC.

This clonotype showed up many times. V is TRBV5-6 and J is TRBJ1-1; D is possibly TRBD1 (5 bases). The germline gives CDR1 SGHDT, CDR2 YYEEEE. The CDR3 is 12 amino acids. Trimming shortened V by 4 bases and J by 8 bases, and 12 bases separated the two germline ends. Here the CDR3 DNA reads TGTGCCAGCAGCATTACCCGGGGGGAAGCTTTCTTT. Protein: CASSITRGEAFF.

This clonotype was seen at least ten times. The rearrangement joins TRBV7-9 to TRBJ1-6, with D uncertain. There are 12 residues in the CDR3. The V gene lost 1 base and the J gene lost 10 bases, with 5 bases spanning the gap. Germline CDR1 SEHNR, CDR2 FQNEAQ (reference sequence). CDR3 DNA: TGTGCCAGCAGCTTAGTAGGGTCACCCCTCCACTTT. It is translated as CASSLVGSPLHF.

This clonotype was detected many times. The chain carries TRBV7-9 and TRBJ1-4; 7 bases agree with TRBD1. Germline assignment: CDR1 SEHNR and CDR2 FQNEAQ (reference sequence). This CDR3 is built from 14 residues. Unmatched junction bases numbered 5, after V lost 2 bases and J lost 8 bases. CDR3 region: CASSLRQGGEKLFF. CDR3 in DNA: TGTGCCAGCAGCTTACGACAGGGCGGGGAAAAACTGTTTTTT.

This clonotype was counted at least ten times. The V gene is TRBV6-2 or TRBV6-3, the J gene TRBJ2-7, with 8 bases that match TRBD1. V shed 6 bases, J shed 3 bases, and the junction held 10 bases outside the gene matches. From germline, CDR1 is MNHEY and CDR2 SVGEGT. This CDR3 contains 15 residues. In nucleotides, the CDR3 is TGTGCCAGCAGCGATGGGACAGGTGCGGACTACGAGCAGTACTTC. Protein: CASSDGTGADYEQYF.

Details on this clonotype: Possible read error: a much larger clone is one base away. V usage is TRBV24-1 and J usage is TRBJ1-2; D is unclear. Between the trimmed V and J ends, which lost 0 bases and 8 bases, there was a span of 3 bases. The germline gives CDR1 KGHDR, CDR2 SFDVKD. There are 11 residues in the CDR3. The CDR3 DNA sequence: TGTGCCACCAGTGATTTGTTGGGCTACACCTTC. Translated: CATSDLLGYTF.

The chain joins TRBV27 to TRBJ2-3; 8 bases map to TRBD2. J lost 5 bases, V lost 3 bases, and 7 bases had no gene match. CDR1 and CDR2 (germline): MNHEY, SMNVEV (reference sequence). There are 15 residues in the CDR3. CDR3 nucleotides: TGTGCCAGCAGTTTGGGACTAGAACTCCTAGATACGCAGTATTTT. Translation: CASSLGLELLDTQYF.

This clonotype was counted many times. The V call is TRBV3-1, the J call TRBJ1-5; D unresolved. The germline V gene encodes CDR1 LGHDT and CDR2 YNNKEL (reference sequence). The CDR3 sequence is 13 residues long. V was pared by 0 bases and J by 8 bases, with 8 bases between. The DNA for the CDR3 is TGTGCCAGCAGCCAAGACCTAACGAAGCCCCAGCATTTT. Its protein product is CASSQDLTKPQHF.

This clonotype came up many times. The gene calls are TRBV5-4 and TRBJ1-1; 8 nucleotides line up with TRBD1. The CDR3 runs to 15 residues. Germline V gene lookup returns CDR1 SGHNT and CDR2 YYREEE (reference sequence). Trimming at V came to 3 bases and at J to 0 bases, leaving 4 bases not matched to a gene. In nucleotides, the CDR3 is TGTGCCAGCAGCTACCAGGACAGGGTGAACACTGAAGCTTTCTTT. This codes for CASSYQDRVNTEAFF.

This chain links TRBV19 with TRBJ2-7; a weak D match, TRBD2 (6 bases). V lost 5 bases and J 3 bases, leaving 11 bases between the germline ends. The germline V gene encodes CDR1 LNHDA and CDR2 SQIVND (reference sequence). The CDR3 is 13 residues long. CDR3 nucleotide sequence: TGTGCCAGTAGTTACGCGGGGAGCTACGAGCAGTACTTC. Its protein product is CASSYAGSYEQYF.

This clonotype was counted at least ten times. This chain uses TRBV4-2 with TRBJ2-7; the match to TRBD2 covers 12 bases. CDR3 length equals 15 residues. Per the germline V gene, CDR1 is LGHNA and CDR2 is YNFKEQ. V lost 5 bases and J lost 6; bases outside the gene matches: 8. Here the CDR3 DNA reads TGTGCCAGCAGCTCTAGCGGGAGGGCCCTTGGCGAGCAGTACTTC. It encodes CASSSSGRALGEQYF.

This clonotype qualifies as medium-sized. The V and J genes are TRBV5-1 and TRBJ2-5; 8 bases are a match to TRBD1. Germline V gene sequence: CDR1 SGHRS, CDR2 YFSETQ. CDR3 length equals 14 residues. The junction had 6 bases not matched to a gene; V was cut back by 3 bases and J by 5 bases. As DNA, the CDR3 is TGCGCCAGCAGCTACGGACAGGGTTGGGAGACCCAGTACTTC. Translating gives CASSYGQGWETQYF.

This clonotype was detected a few times. The chain uses TRBV7-6 and TRBJ2-1; 9 bases fit TRBD2. Looked up from germline, CDR1 is SGHVS and CDR2 is FNYEAQ. The CDR3 length is 18 residues. V lost 1 base and J lost 2; bases outside the gene matches: 9. CDR3 loop: CASSLVASGATTYNEQFF. DNA for the CDR3: TGTGCCAGCAGCTTAGTGGCTAGCGGGGCTACAACCTACAATGAGCAGTTCTTC.

There are many counts of this clonotype. This chain links TRBV5-4 with TRBJ1-2, with no clear D. Trimming removed 2 bases at V and 6 bases at J, with 8 bases between. Germline loops: CDR1 SGHNT, CDR2 YYREEE (reference sequence). The CDR3 consists of 12 residues. The DNA for the CDR3 is TGTGCCAGCAGCTTCGGGCAGGATGGCTACACCTTC. Protein product: CASSFGQDGYTF.

This clonotype was counted ten times or more. This chain links TRBV29-1 with TRBJ1-1, with D perhaps TRBD1 (5 bases). V lost 4 bases and J lost 1, with 10 bases in between. CDR1 SQVTM and CDR2 ANQGSEA come from the germline V gene. The CDR3 sequence is 13 residues long. The CDR3 reads CSVAAGWNTEAFF. DNA for the CDR3: TGCAGCGTTGCAGCAGGGTGGAACACTGAAGCTTTCTTT.